The 18 T cell receptor beta chains in this list originate from one sample, sequenced in a study of vaccination effects on CD4 cells after COVID-19. Antigen-specific CD4+ T cells were first expanded with viral peptide pools by the ViraFEST assay and only then sequenced. It was after 10 days of culture that CD4+ T cells were isolated. No cognate antigen is known for these TCRs. Generated by immunoSEQ multiplex PCR, the TCRdb table keeps only in-frame clones and is missing some. The sample includes about 19,000 clones, 70% of them seen just once. Sample: CD4+ T cells from PBMCs cultured with HCoV-229E spike peptides, taken before COVID-19 vaccination. The origin of the receptors is a human donor who received a COVID-19 vaccine.

Only one count was recorded for this clone. The rearrangement links TRBV25-1 to TRBJ2-5; the match to TRBD1 covers 10 bases. Germline CDR1 is MGHDK and CDR2 is SYGVNS. This CDR3 is 15 amino acids long. V gave up 5 bases and J gave up 3 bases; unmatched junction bases: 6. Here the CDR3 reads CASSRQGAGKETQYF. The CDR3 DNA is TGTGCCAGCAGTCGACAGGGGGCGGGTAAAGAGACCCAGTACTTC.

The DNA of the CDR3 is TGTGCCAGCTCACCACCGGCAGGGCCCTCGGGCTACACCTTC. Amino acid sequence: CASSPPAGPSGYTF. The V call is TRBV18, the J call TRBJ1-2, with D perhaps matching TRBD1 (5 bases). V gave up 0 bases and J gave up 8 bases, with 13 bases separating them. The CDR3 runs 14 residues. Germline V gene lookup returns CDR1 KGHSH and CDR2 LQKENI.

This sequence joins TRBV7-8 and TRBJ2-1; the D call may be TRBD1 or TRBD2 (5 bases each). V was trimmed by 5 bases and J by 5 bases, leaving 10 bases between them. The germline gives CDR1 SGHVS, CDR2 FQNEAQ. The length of the CDR3 is 13 residues. The CDR3 region is CASSRRGDNEQFF. For the CDR3, the DNA is TGTGCCAGCAGCCGCCGAGGGGACAATGAGCAGTTCTTC.

The chain uses TRBV11-3 and TRBJ2-7; D perhaps matches TRBD1 (5 bases). Germline V gene data show CDR1 as SGHNT and CDR2 as YENEEA. Trimming shortened V by 5 bases and J by 3 bases, and 17 bases separated the two germline ends. There are 15 residues in the CDR3. The CDR3 nucleotides read TGTGCCAGCAGCAAGGGGCACAGTTCTTTCTACGAGCAGTACTTC. Protein product: CASSKGHSSFYEQYF.

This chain connects TRBV7-2 to TRBJ1-3; D remains ambiguous. The CDR3 has 13 amino acids. Trimming shortened V by 3 bases and J by 3 bases, and 6 bases separated the two germline ends. The germline CDR1 and CDR2 sequences are SGHTA and FQGNSA. The CDR3 reads CASSFGIGNTIYF. CDR3 coding DNA: TGTGCCAGCAGCTTTGGGATTGGAAACACCATATATTTT. Using reference TRBV7-2 and TRBJ1-3 for the parts outside the CDR3, the full variable domain is GAGVSQSPSNKVTEKGKDVELRCDPISGHTALYWYRQSLGQGLEFLIYFQGNSAPDKSGLPSDRFSAERTGGSVSTLTIQRTQQEDSAVYLCASSFGIGNTIYFGEGSWLTVV.

The genes are TRBV19 and TRBJ1-4; TRBD1 matches 8 bases. Looked up from germline, CDR1 is LNHDA and CDR2 is SQIVND (reference sequence). Trimming cost V 2 bases and J 14 bases; bases outside gene matches: 10. This CDR3 comprises 14 residues. CDR3 DNA: TGTGCCAGTAGTATAAGGGGACAGGAGGATAGGCTGTTTTTT. Residues: CASSIRGQEDRLFF.

V gene TRBV4-1 combines with J gene TRBJ1-3, with TRBD1 matching over 8 bases. Germline V gene sequence: CDR1 MGHRA, CDR2 YSYEKL. V was pared by 1 base and J by 4 bases, with 9 bases of the junction left unmatched. The CDR3 contains 17 residues. The CDR3 here is CASSQGPIGQGGNTIYF. Written as DNA, the CDR3 is TGCGCCAGCAGCCAAGGGCCCATCGGACAGGGCGGAAACACCATATATTTT.

The rearrangement links TRBV6-1 to TRBJ1-3; no reliable D call. Germline V gene sequence: CDR1 MNHNS, CDR2 SASEGT. With 1 base removed from V and 0 bases from J, the gap between germline ends came to 7 bases. This CDR3 has 15 amino acids. CDR3 in DNA: TGTGCCAGCAGTGAAGGACAAAACTCTGGAAACACCATATATTTT. It specifies CASSEGQNSGNTIYF.

V usage is TRBV14 and J usage is TRBJ2-3, with 14 bases matching TRBD2. Germline values: CDR1 SGHDN, CDR2 FVKESK. V gave up 1 base and J gave up 7 bases; unmatched junction bases: 4. The CDR3 runs 16 residues. The CDR3 reads CASSQGLAGGRYTQYF. The CDR3 coding sequence is TGTGCCAGCAGCCAAGGACTAGCGGGAGGGCGGTATACGCAGTATTTT.

The V call is TRBV6-6, the J call TRBJ1-5; D is uncertain. From germline, CDR1 is MNHNY and CDR2 SVGAGI (reference sequence). V lost 2 bases to trimming and J lost 6 bases, with 8 bases between them. The CDR3 contains 13 residues. CDR3 loop: CASSYLESQPQHF. In DNA, the CDR3 is TGTGCCAGCAGTTACCTTGAGTCTCAGCCCCAGCATTTT.

The genes are TRBV19 and TRBJ1-2, with TRBD1 as a possible D gene (5 bases). CDR1 is LNHDA and CDR2 is SQIVND in the germline V gene (reference sequence). CDR3 length equals 14 residues. Trimming shortened V by 7 bases and J by 4 bases, and 16 bases separated the two germline ends. The CDR3 DNA follows: TGTGCCAGTACCCCGGACAAGTGGACCTATGGCTACACCTTC. The encoded protein is CASTPDKWTYGYTF. The entire variable domain, with the rest obtained from reference TRBV19 and TRBJ1-2, is as follows: DGGITQSPKYLFRKEGQNVTLSCEQNLNHDAMYWYRQDPGQGLRLIYYSQIVNDFQKGDIAEGYSVSREKKESFPLTVTSAQKNPTAFYLCASTPDKWTYGYTFGSGTRLTVV.

The rearrangement links TRBV4-1 to TRBJ2-7, with 10 bases that match TRBD2. This CDR3 is built from 18 residues. CDR1 and CDR2 from the germline V gene are MGHRA and YSYEKL. V gave up 2 bases and J gave up 4 bases; unmatched junction bases: 14. CDR3 in DNA: TGCGCCAGCAGCCAACGGACTAGCGGAACAACCACCGGGTACGAGCAGTACTTC. The encoded protein is CASSQRTSGTTTGYEQYF.

This chain links TRBV2 with TRBJ1-6, with D unclear. The V gene's germline CDR1 is SNHLY and CDR2 FYNNEI. V lost 7 bases and J 0 bases, leaving 22 bases between the germline ends. The CDR3 is 19 residues long. For the CDR3, the DNA is TGTGCCAGCACCAGAATTGAAAGTGGGAAGAGCTCCTATAATTCACCCCTCCACTTT. Its protein is CASTRIESGKSSYNSPLHF.

This sequence joins TRBV3-1 (or the pseudogene TRBV3-2) and TRBJ2-7; perhaps D is TRBD1 or TRBD2 (6 bases each). V lost 2 bases and J 1 base, leaving 21 bases between the germline ends. CDR1 is LGHDT, CDR2 YNNKEL, per germline (reference sequence). The CDR3 extends over 18 amino acids. CDR3 in amino acids: CASSQNPDATGASYEQYF. Written as DNA, the CDR3 is TGTGCCAGCAGCCAAAATCCCGATGCTACGGGGGCGTCCTACGAGCAGTACTTC.

The chain carries TRBV7-9 and TRBJ1-1; 12 bases map to TRBD1. The V and J ends lost 1 base and 3 bases, in that order; junction bases with no gene match: 3. The length of the CDR3 is 16 residues. Germline V gene lookup returns CDR1 SEHNR and CDR2 FQNEAQ (reference sequence). CDR3 DNA: TGTGCCAGCAGCTTAGGGGGGACAGGGGGCTACACTGAAGCTTTCTTT. It is translated as CASSLGGTGGYTEAFF.

J is TRBJ2-3 and V is TRBV5-4, with 8 bases lining up with TRBD1. V lost 4 bases and J lost 3; bases outside the gene matches: 7. CDR1 SGHNT and CDR2 YYREEE come from the germline V gene (reference sequence). CDR3 length: 15 amino acids. CDR3 bases: TGTGCCAGCAGCATAAAAGGACAGGGAACAGATACGCAGTATTTT. Its translation: CASSIKGQGTDTQYF.

V usage is TRBV6-4 and J usage is TRBJ2-1, with 7 bases aligning to TRBD2. Unmatched junction bases numbered 4, after V lost 2 bases and J lost 3 bases. This CDR3 has 15 residues. The germline V gene has CDR1 MRHNA and CDR2 SNTAGT. The DNA of the CDR3 is TGTGCCAGCAGTGACGGGGCGGGAGACTACAATGAGCAGTTCTTC. This gives the protein CASSDGAGDYNEQFF.

This clone was counted once. The rearrangement joins TRBV11-2 to TRBJ2-7; tentative D call: TRBD1 (6 bases). Germline-derived CDR1 and CDR2 are SGHAT and FQNNGV. The V and J ends lost 5 bases and 1 base respectively, with 12 bases between them. The CDR3 totals 14 residues. CDR3 sequence (DNA): TGTGCCAGCAGCAACCAACAGGGATCCTACGAGCAGTACTTC. Translating gives CASSNQQGSYEQYF.